Following are 20 T cell receptor beta chains from one sample sequenced in a study of neoadjuvant nivolumab and ipilimumab in lung cancer. TCRdb's copy holds only in-frame clones and misses some; the assay was immunoSEQ multiplex PCR. This sample has tens of thousands of clones; about 89% occur once, and the top ten carry 3% to 4%. The sample was blood, taken before neoadjuvant nivolumab, alone or with ipilimumab. The receptor set was obtained from an adult with non-small cell lung cancer. Some clones in this sample may be carry-over from other donors' samples.

This clone was observed a few times. The chain couples TRBV6-5 to TRBJ2-7; D is unclear. CDR1 is MNHEY and CDR2 is SVGAGI in the germline V gene. The CDR3 length is 11 residues. V gave up 5 bases and J gave up 3 bases, with 5 bases separating them. The CDR3 sequence: CASSKGYEQYF. The CDR3 nucleotides read TGTGCCAGCAGTAAAGGCTACGAGCAGTACTTC.

This clone was picked up a small number of times. This rearrangement joins TRBV30 to TRBJ2-1; possibly TRBD1 for D (6 bases). This CDR3 contains 12 residues. Germline assignment: CDR1 GTSNPN and CDR2 SVGIG (reference sequence). V was shortened by 7 bases and J by 6 bases, with 13 bases between the two germline ends. The CDR3 DNA sequence: TGTGCCTTCGACCCAGGGGCCAATGAGCAGTTCTTC. This translates into CAFDPGANEQFF.

This sequence joins TRBV7-2 and TRBJ1-5, with no clear D. CDR3 length equals 12 residues. The germline V gene encodes CDR1 SGHTA and CDR2 FQGNSA. V was trimmed by 5 bases and J by 4 bases, leaving 6 bases between them. This chain's CDR3 is CASSPENQPQHF. CDR3 sequence (DNA): TGTGCCAGCAGCCCGGAGAATCAGCCCCAGCATTTT.

The V and J genes are TRBV5-1 and TRBJ2-3; TRBD2 might be the D (6 bases). Trimming shortened V by 3 bases and J by 4 bases, and 9 bases separated the two germline ends. CDR1 is SGHRS and CDR2 is YFSETQ in the germline V gene. The CDR3 has 13 residues. The CDR3 DNA reads as TGCGCCAGCAGCTATCCGGGGGCAGATACGCAGTATTTT. Translation gives CASSYPGADTQYF.

The V and J genes are TRBV6-1 and TRBJ1-1; 7 nucleotides agree with TRBD1. This CDR3 region has 15 residues. Looked up from germline, CDR1 is MNHNS and CDR2 is SASEGT. V shed 6 bases, J shed 4 bases, and the junction held 11 bases outside the gene matches. The CDR3 region has the DNA TGTGCCAGCAGGAGTGTAGGGGGCGTCGGCACTGAAGCTTTCTTT. Amino acid sequence: CASRSVGGVGTEAFF.

The chain uses TRBV9 and TRBJ2-1; no clear D. Trimming took off 6 bases at V and 0 bases at J, with 10 bases between the two ends. Germline V gene sequence: CDR1 SGDLS, CDR2 YYNGEE. This CDR3 has 14 amino acids. The CDR3 spells CASNLGGSYNEQFF. The CDR3 DNA follows: TGTGCCAGCAATCTCGGCGGCTCCTACAATGAGCAGTTCTTC.

This clone was counted a single time. This rearrangement joins TRBV9 to TRBJ2-5; tentatively, D is TRBD1 (5 bases). The germline CDR1 and CDR2 sequences are SGDLS and YYNGEE. The CDR3 consists of 15 residues. Trimming took off 0 bases at V and 0 bases at J, with 9 bases between the two ends. CDR3 loop: CASSVGKGNQETQYF. CDR3 bases: TGTGCCAGCAGCGTAGGTAAGGGGAACCAAGAGACCCAGTACTTC.

The rearrangement joins TRBV27 to TRBJ2-1, with 13 bases identical to TRBD2. Germline V gene data show CDR1 as MNHEY and CDR2 as SMNVEV (reference sequence). V dropped 6 bases and J dropped 4; count of bases not matched to a gene: 6. The CDR3 has 16 amino acids. CDR3 sequence: CASRRGTSGNYNEQFF. CDR3 in DNA: TGTGCCAGCAGACGAGGGACTAGCGGGAATTACAATGAGCAGTTCTTC.

The chain's CDR3 is CASSLVRGNYEQYF. The CDR3 DNA reads TGTGCCAGCAGCTTGGTTCGGGGGAACTACGAGCAGTACTTC. The V gene is TRBV5-6, the J gene TRBJ2-7; possible D gene TRBD2, 6 bases. V was pared by 0 bases and J by 3 bases, with 10 bases between. The CDR3 runs to 14 residues. Germline V gene lookup returns CDR1 SGHDT and CDR2 YYEEEE.

V and J are TRBV5-1 and TRBJ2-2; the match to TRBD2 covers 10 bases. The germline V gene encodes CDR1 SGHRS and CDR2 YFSETQ. The CDR3 length is 18 residues. The trim removed 2 bases at V and 4 bases at J, leaving 11 bases unmatched. CDR3 residues: CASSFVASGSRVTGELFF. CDR3 sequence (DNA): TGCGCCAGCAGCTTTGTGGCTAGCGGGAGTCGGGTCACCGGGGAGCTGTTTTTT.

The rearrangement uses TRBV7-9 and TRBJ2-3; 7 bases fit TRBD1. Germline V gene data show CDR1 as SEHNR and CDR2 as FQNEAQ (reference sequence). The CDR3 spans 14 residues. V lost 5 bases to trimming and J lost 1 base; unmatched junction nucleotides: 3. CDR3 DNA sequence: TGTGCCAGCAGCCCCGGGACAGGCACAGATACGCAGTATTTT. This encodes CASSPGTGTDTQYF.

This chain joins TRBV30 and TRBJ1-5; D is undetermined. The CDR3 is 13 residues long. Germline loops: CDR1 GTSNPN, CDR2 SVGIG (reference sequence). The V end was cut by 2 bases, the J end by 5 bases, with 10 bases between. The CDR3 is CAWSSGRDQPQHF. DNA of the CDR3: TGTGCCTGGAGTTCCGGACGGGATCAGCCCCAGCATTTT.

The chain employs TRBV5-1 and TRBJ2-7; 10 bases are shared with TRBD1. Germline trimming cut 3 bases from V and 3 bases from J; bases unmatched to any gene: 3. Germline V CDR1 and CDR2: SGHRS, YFSETQ. This CDR3 has 14 amino acids. CDR3 sequence: CASSSDRGHYEQYF. The CDR3 DNA sequence: TGCGCCAGCAGCTCCGACAGGGGGCACTACGAGCAGTACTTC.

The genes are TRBV5-1 and TRBJ2-3; 14 bases map to TRBD2. The germline CDR1 and CDR2 sequences are SGHRS and YFSETQ. The CDR3 is made up of 16 amino acids. With V trimmed by 3 bases and J by 4 bases, 4 bases remained unmatched. This CDR3 is CASSSGTSGSADTQYF. DNA for the CDR3: TGCGCCAGCAGCTCCGGGACTAGCGGGAGCGCAGATACGCAGTATTTT.

This clone was counted a single time. This chain joins TRBV5-8 and TRBJ2-1; D gene ambiguous. Per the germline V gene, CDR1 is SGHTS and CDR2 is YDEGEE. This CDR3 is built from 11 residues. V was clipped by 0 bases and J by 8 bases, with 3 bases between them. The CDR3 DNA is TGTGCCAGCAGCTTGGAGTATGAGCAGTTCTTC. Amino acid sequence: CASSLEYEQFF.

V and J are TRBV5-1 and TRBJ2-7; 9 nucleotides match TRBD1. Germline V lookup: CDR1 SGHRS, CDR2 YFSETQ. The J segment lost 6 bases and the V segment lost 0 bases, leaving 7 bases of the junction unmatched. This CDR3 contains 15 residues. CDR3 coding DNA: TGCGCCAGCAGCTTGGGTGGGACAGGGCCTTCCGAGCAGTACTTC. Translating gives CASSLGGTGPSEQYF.

The chain carries TRBV7-9 and TRBJ2-7; D unclear. The germline CDR1 and CDR2 sequences are SEHNR and FQNEAQ (reference sequence). The V end was cut by 5 bases, the J end by 3 bases, with 5 bases between. CDR3 length: 11 amino acids. The CDR3 reads CASSKGYEQYF. The CDR3 DNA sequence: TGTGCCAGCAGCAAAGGCTACGAGCAGTACTTC. Combining the CDR3 with reference TRBV7-9 and TRBJ2-7 gives the whole variable domain DTGVSQNPRHKITKRGQNVTFRCDPISEHNRLYWYRQTLGQGPEFLTYFQNEAQLEKSRLLSDRFSAERPKGSFSTLEIQRTEQGDSAMYLCASSKGYEQYFGPGTRLTVT.

This clone was recorded a few times. The rearrangement uses TRBV4-1 and TRBJ2-5; TRBD2 aligns across 9 bases. This CDR3 has 14 amino acids. V gave up 1 base and J gave up 3 bases; unmatched junction bases: 0. Germline V gene lookup returns CDR1 MGHRA and CDR2 YSYEKL. CDR3 bases: TGCGCCAGCAGCCAAGGACTAGCGGAAGAGACCCAGTACTTC. Translation gives CASSQGLAEETQYF.

V gene TRBV18 combines with J gene TRBJ1-5; 9 bases agree with TRBD1. From germline, CDR1 is KGHSH and CDR2 LQKENI. J gave up 8 bases and V 3 bases, and 5 bases lay outside the gene matches. The CDR3 covers 14 residues. The DNA for the CDR3 is TGTGCCAGCTCACCGAACAGGGGGCGGGAGCCCCAGCATTTT. Amino acid sequence: CASSPNRGREPQHF.

The V call is TRBV7-2, the J call TRBJ2-1, with 11 bases lining up with TRBD2. The CDR3 consists of 15 residues. The germline CDR1 and CDR2 sequences are SGHTA and FQGNSA. V trimming: 4 bases; J trimming: 7 bases; junction bases outside the gene matches: 6. CDR3 in amino acids: CASSSTSGGHNEQFF. The CDR3 coding sequence is TGTGCCAGCAGCTCTACTAGCGGGGGCCATAATGAGCAGTTCTTC.